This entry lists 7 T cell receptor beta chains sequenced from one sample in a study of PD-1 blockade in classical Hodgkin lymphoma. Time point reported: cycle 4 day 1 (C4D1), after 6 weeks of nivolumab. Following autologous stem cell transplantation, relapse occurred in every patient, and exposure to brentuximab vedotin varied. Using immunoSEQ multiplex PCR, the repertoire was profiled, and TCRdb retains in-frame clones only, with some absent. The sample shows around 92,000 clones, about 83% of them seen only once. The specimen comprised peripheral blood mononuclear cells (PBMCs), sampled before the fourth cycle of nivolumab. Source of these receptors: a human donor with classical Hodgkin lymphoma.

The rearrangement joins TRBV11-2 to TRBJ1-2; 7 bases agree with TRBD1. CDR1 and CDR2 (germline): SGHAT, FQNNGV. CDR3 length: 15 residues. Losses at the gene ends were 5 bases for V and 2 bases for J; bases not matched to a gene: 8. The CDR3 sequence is CASSPPGGKNYGYTF. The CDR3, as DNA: TGTGCCAGCAGCCCTCCAGGGGGAAAAAACTATGGCTACACCTTC.

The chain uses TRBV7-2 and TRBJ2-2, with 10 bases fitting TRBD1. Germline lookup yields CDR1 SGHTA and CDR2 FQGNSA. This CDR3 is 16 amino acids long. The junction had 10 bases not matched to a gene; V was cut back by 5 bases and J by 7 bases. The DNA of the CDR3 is TGTGCCAGCAGCCCTCGGGACAGGGGAAGGAGCGGGGAGCTGTTTTTT. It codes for CASSPRDRGRSGELFF.

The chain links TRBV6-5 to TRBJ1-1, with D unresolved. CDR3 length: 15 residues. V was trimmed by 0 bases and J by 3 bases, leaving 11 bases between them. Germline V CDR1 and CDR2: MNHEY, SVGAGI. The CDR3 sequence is CASSYSPGGDTEAFF. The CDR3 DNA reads TGTGCCAGCAGTTACTCCCCCGGTGGGGACACTGAAGCTTTCTTT.

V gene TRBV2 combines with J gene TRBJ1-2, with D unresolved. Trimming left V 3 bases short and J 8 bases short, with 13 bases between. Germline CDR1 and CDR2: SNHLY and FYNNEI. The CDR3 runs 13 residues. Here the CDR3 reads CASSDSMVYGYTF. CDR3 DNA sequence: TGTGCCAGCAGTGACTCAATGGTATACGGCTACACCTTC.

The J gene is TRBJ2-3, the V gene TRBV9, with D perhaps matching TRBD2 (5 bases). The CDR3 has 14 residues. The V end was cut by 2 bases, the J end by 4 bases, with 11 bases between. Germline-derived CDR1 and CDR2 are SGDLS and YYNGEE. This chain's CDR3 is CASSVASPADTQYF. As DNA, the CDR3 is TGTGCCAGCAGCGTGGCTAGCCCTGCAGATACGCAGTATTTT.

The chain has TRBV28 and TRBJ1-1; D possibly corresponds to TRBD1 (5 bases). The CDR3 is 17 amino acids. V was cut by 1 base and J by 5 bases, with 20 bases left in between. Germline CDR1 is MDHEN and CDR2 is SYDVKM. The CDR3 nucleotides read TGTGCCAGCAGTTTATTCCTCTCTATTGGGGCTCGAACTGAAGCTTTCTTT. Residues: CASSLFLSIGARTEAFF.

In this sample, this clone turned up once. The CDR3 DNA sequence: TGTGCCAGCAGCATTTCAGACAGGAGCTCTGGAAACACCATATATTTT. As protein: CASSISDRSSGNTIYF. This rearrangement joins TRBV9 to TRBJ1-3, with a possible D match to TRBD1 (6 bases). There are 16 residues in the CDR3. Trimming removed 4 bases at V and 0 bases at J, with 14 bases between. Germline CDR1 SGDLS, CDR2 YYNGEE. The complete variable domain, with remaining parts taken from reference TRBV9 and TRBJ1-3, reads DSGVTQTPKHLITATGQRVTLRCSPRSGDLSVYWYQQSLDQGLQFLIQYYNGEERAKGNILERFSAQQFPDLHSELNLSSLELGDSALYFCASSISDRSSGNTIYFGEGSWLTVV.